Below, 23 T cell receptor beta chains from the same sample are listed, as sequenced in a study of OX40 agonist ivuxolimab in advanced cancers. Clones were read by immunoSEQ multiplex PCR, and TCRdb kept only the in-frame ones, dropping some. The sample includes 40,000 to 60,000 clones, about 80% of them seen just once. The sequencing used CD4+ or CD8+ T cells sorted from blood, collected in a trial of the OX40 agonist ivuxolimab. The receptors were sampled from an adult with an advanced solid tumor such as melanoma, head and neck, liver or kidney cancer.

Written as DNA, the CDR3 is TGCGCCAGCAGCCAACTCACTGGTGGGCTGAACTATGGCTACACCTTC. As protein: CASSQLTGGLNYGYTF. The chain links TRBV4-1 to TRBJ1-2; D ambiguous. The V gene lost 2 bases and the J gene lost 2 bases, with 15 bases spanning the gap. Germline V gives CDR1 MGHRA, CDR2 YSYEKL. The CDR3 spans 16 residues.

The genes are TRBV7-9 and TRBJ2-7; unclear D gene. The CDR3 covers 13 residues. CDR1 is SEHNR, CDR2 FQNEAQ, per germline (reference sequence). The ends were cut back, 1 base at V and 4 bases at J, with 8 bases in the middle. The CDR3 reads CASSLVGKYEQYF. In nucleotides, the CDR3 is TGTGCCAGCAGCTTAGTAGGGAAGTACGAGCAGTACTTC.

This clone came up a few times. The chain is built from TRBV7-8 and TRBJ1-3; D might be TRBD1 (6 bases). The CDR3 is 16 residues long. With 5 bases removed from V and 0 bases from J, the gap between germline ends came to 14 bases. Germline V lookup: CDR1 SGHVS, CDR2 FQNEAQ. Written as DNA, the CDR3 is TGTGCCAGCAGCCTCCCTCAGGGGCCCTCTGGAAACACCATATATTTT. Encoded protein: CASSLPQGPSGNTIYF.

The CDR3 here is CATSRERGTEAFF. The CDR3, as DNA: TGTGCCACCAGCAGAGAGAGGGGCACTGAAGCTTTCTTT. The chain combines TRBV15 with TRBJ1-1, with D possibly being TRBD1 (5 bases). This CDR3 has 13 residues. V lost 0 bases and J lost 4, with 6 bases in between. Germline V gene lookup returns CDR1 LNHNV and CDR2 YYDKDF (reference sequence).

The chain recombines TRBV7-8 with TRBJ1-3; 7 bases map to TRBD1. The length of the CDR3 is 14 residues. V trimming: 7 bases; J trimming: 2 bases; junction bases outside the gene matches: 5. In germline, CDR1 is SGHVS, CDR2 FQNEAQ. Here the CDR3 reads CASTTGATGNTIYF. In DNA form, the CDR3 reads TGTGCCAGCACCACAGGGGCGACTGGAAACACCATATATTTT.

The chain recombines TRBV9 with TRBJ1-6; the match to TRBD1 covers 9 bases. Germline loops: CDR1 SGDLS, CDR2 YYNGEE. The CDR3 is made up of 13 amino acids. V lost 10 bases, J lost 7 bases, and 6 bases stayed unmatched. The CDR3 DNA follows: TGTGCCGGGGGGACAGGGCCAAATTCACCCCTCCACTTT. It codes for CAGGTGPNSPLHF.

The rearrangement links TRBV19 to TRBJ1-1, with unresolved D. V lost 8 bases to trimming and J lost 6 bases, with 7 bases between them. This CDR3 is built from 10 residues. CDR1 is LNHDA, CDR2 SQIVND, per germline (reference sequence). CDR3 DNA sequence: TGTGCCAGTGGACGACCTGAAGCTTTCTTT. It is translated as CASGRPEAFF.

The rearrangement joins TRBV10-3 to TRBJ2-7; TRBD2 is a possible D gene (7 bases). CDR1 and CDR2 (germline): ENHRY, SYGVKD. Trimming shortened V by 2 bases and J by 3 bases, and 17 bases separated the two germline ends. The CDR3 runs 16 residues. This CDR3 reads CAISERGAPMVYEQYF. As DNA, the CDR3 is TGTGCCATCAGTGAGCGGGGGGCTCCCATGGTCTACGAGCAGTACTTC.

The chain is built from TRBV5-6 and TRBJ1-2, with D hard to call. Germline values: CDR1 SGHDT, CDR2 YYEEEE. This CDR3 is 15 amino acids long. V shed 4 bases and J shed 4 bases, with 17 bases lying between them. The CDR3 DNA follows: TGTGCCAGCAGCCCCCCGAACACCCCGGGCTATGGCTACACCTTC. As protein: CASSPPNTPGYGYTF.

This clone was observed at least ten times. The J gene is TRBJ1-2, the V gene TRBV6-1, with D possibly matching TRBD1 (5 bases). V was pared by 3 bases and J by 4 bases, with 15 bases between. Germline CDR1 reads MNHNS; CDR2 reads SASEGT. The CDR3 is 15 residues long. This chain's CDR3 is CASSEGKGRSYGYTF. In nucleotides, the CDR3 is TGTGCCAGCAGTGAGGGGAAGGGGCGCAGCTATGGCTACACCTTC.

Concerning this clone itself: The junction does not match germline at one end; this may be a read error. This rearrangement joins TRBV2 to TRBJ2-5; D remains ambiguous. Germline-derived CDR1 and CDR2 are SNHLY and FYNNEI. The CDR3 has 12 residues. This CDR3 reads CASIENGETQYF. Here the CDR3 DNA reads TGTGCCAGCATTGAAAACGGGGAGACCCAGTACTTC. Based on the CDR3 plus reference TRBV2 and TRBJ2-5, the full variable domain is EPEVTQTPSHQVTQMGQEVILRCVPISNHLYFYWYRQILGQKVEFLVSFYNNEISEKSEIFDDQFSVERPDGSNFTLKIRSTKLEDSAMYFCASIENGETQYFGPGTRLLVL.

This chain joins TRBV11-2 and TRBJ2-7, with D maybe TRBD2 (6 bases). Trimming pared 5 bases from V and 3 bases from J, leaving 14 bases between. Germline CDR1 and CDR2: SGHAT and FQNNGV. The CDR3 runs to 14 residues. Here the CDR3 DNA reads TGTGCCAGCAGCCAAGTAGGGACTGGCTACGAGCAGTACTTC. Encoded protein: CASSQVGTGYEQYF.

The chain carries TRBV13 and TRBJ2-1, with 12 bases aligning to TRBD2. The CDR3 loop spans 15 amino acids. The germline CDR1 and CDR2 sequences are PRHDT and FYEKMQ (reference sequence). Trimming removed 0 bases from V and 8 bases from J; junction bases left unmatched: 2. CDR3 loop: CASSLGLAGGHEQFF. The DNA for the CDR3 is TGTGCCAGCAGCTTAGGGCTAGCGGGGGGGCATGAGCAGTTCTTC. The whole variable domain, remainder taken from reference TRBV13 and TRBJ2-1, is AAGVIQSPRHLIKEKRETATLKCYPIPRHDTVYWYQQGPGQDPQFLISFYEKMQSDKGSIPDRFSAQQFSDYHSELNMSSLELGDSALYFCASSLGLAGGHEQFFGPGTRLTVL.

The CDR3: CASELGVPGAEAFF. DNA of the CDR3: TGTGCCAGCGAGTTGGGAGTACCGGGCGCTGAAGCTTTCTTT. This chain joins TRBV7-9 and TRBJ1-1; unclear D gene. The germline CDR1 and CDR2 sequences are SEHNR and FQNEAQ (reference sequence). V lost 8 bases, J lost 6 bases, and 19 bases lay in between. This CDR3 is built from 14 residues.

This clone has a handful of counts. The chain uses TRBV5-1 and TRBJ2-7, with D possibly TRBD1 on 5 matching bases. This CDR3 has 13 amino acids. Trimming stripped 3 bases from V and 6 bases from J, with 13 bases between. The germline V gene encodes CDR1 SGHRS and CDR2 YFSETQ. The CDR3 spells CASSSVAQGEQYF. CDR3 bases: TGCGCCAGCAGCTCGGTCGCCCAGGGCGAGCAGTACTTC.

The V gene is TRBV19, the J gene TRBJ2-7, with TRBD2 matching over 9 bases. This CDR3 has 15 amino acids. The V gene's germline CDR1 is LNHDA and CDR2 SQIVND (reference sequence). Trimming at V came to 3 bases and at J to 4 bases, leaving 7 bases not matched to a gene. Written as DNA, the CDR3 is TGTGCCAGTAGTATTGGGCTAGCGGGGCCGTACGAGCAGTACTTC. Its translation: CASSIGLAGPYEQYF.

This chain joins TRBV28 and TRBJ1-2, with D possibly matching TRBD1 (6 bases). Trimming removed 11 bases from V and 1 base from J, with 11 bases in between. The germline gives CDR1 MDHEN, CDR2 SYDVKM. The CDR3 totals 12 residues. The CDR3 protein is CASEGGNYGYTF. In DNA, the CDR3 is TGTGCCTCAGAAGGGGGTAACTATGGCTACACCTTC.

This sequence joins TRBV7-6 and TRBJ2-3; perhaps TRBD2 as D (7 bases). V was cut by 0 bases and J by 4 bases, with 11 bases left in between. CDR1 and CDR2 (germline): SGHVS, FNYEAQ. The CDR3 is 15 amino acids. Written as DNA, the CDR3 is TGTGCCAGCAGCTTAGCGGGGGGGCAAGCAGATACGCAGTATTTT. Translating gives CASSLAGGQADTQYF.

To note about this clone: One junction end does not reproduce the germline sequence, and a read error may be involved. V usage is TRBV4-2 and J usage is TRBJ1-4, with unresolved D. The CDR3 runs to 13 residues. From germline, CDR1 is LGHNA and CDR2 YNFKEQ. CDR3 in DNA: TGTGCCAGCAGCCAAGATATTGATAGTAGGACTTGTTGG. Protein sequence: CASSQDIDSRTCW.

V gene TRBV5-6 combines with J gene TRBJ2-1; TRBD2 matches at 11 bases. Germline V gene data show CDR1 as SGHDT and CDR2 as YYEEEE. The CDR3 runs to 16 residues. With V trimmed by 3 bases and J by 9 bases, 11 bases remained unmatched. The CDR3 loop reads CASSSGGLAGTGEQFF. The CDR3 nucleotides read TGTGCCAGCAGCTCGGGCGGACTAGCGGGTACCGGTGAGCAGTTCTTC.

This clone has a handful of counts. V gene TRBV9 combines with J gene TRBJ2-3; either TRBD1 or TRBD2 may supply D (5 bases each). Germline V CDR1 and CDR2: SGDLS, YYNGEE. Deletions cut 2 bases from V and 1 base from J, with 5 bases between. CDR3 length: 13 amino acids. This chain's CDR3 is CASSVGGTDTQYF. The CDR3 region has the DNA TGTGCCAGCAGCGTGGGGGGCACAGATACGCAGTATTTT.

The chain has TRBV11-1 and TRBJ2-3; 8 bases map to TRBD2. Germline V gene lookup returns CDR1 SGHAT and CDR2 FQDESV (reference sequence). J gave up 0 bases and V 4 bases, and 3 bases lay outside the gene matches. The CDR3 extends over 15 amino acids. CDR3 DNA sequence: TGTGCCAGCAGCTCCCGGGGGGGAAGCACAGATACGCAGTATTTT. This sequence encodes CASSSRGGSTDTQYF.

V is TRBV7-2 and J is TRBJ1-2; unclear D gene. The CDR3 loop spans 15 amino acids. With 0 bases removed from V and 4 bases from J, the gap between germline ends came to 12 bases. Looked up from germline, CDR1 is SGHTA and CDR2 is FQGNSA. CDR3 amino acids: CASSLASPEVYGYTF. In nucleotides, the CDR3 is TGTGCCAGCAGCTTAGCCTCCCCAGAAGTCTATGGCTACACCTTC.